The clone carrying this TCR beta chain turned up a few times. This specimen belongs to a study of identical twins. This CDR3 has 15 residues. Germline CDR1 MNHNS, CDR2 SASEGT. The trim removed 6 bases at V and 8 bases at J, leaving 9 bases unmatched. TCRdb itself ran the 5' RACE reads through MiXCR, one entry per CDR3 protein. The sample contains hundreds of thousands of distinct CDR3 sequences, 9% to 15% of which appear only once. These data were likewise used in another study, on yellow fever vaccine responses in identical twins.

This receptor was identified in a woman aged 18-29 years in good health. The sample comprised PBMCs. V is TRBV6-1 and J is TRBJ2-1; 11 bases fit TRBD2. CDR3 in amino acids: CASRPLAGGSDEQFF. The CDR3 region has the DNA TGTGCCAGCAGACCTCTAGCGGGAGGAAGCGATGAGCAGTTCTTC.